This TCR beta chain was obtained from a study of T-cell memory formation after mild COVID-19. TCRdb fed the 5' RACE reads into MiXCR, producing one record per CDR3 protein. The sample has fewer than 15,000 distinct CDR3 sequences, roughly 15% seen once. The table lists this clonotype with many counts. The CDR3 loop spans 11 amino acids. Trimming left V 5 bases short and J 10 bases short, with 12 bases between. CDR1 and CDR2 from the germline V gene are MNHEY and SMNVEV (reference sequence). J is TRBJ2-7 and V is TRBV27; D uncertain. The TCR originated in a man younger than 35 who had mild COVID-19 (a few samples of this study predate the infection). Cell type and time point are not known. The sample consisted of PBMCs or a T cell subset sorted from them (not recorded which). The CDR3 region has the DNA TGTGCCAGCAGTCCGACCCCGGAACAGTACGTC. Translation: CASSPTPEQYV.